This T cell receptor (beta chain) was observed in a study of T cell changes during pregnancy in multiple sclerosis. Germline CDR1 and CDR2: LGHNA and YNFKEQ. V lost 2 bases to trimming and J lost 3 bases, with 14 bases between them. This CDR3 has 15 amino acids. The protocol was immunoSEQ multiplex PCR, while the TCRdb copy is restricted to in-frame clones and leaves out a portion. The sample records 56,000 or so clones, about 92% being singletons. Sequenced here: CD4+ T cells from peripheral blood mononuclear cells, sampled in the third trimester of pregnancy. The TCR comes from a female donor with multiple sclerosis, enrolled in a pregnancy study. The rearrangement links TRBV4-2 to TRBJ2-7; no reliable D call. The chain's CDR3 is CASSQLQSGNYEQYF. CDR3 nucleotide sequence: TGTGCCAGCAGCCAACTACAGAGTGGTAACTACGAGCAGTACTTC.